Below, 10 T cell receptor beta chains from the same sample are listed, as sequenced in a study of blood T cell repertoires in COVID-19. Measured with immunoSEQ multiplex PCR; TCRdb has only the in-frame clones, and not every one. This table has some 350,000 clones, around 91% appearing once. Input material: peripheral blood. These receptors were collected from a young woman who had recovered from COVID-19.

J is TRBJ1-2 and V is TRBV6-2 or TRBV6-3; TRBD1 matches at 7 bases. The CDR3 spans 14 residues. Per germline, CDR1 MNHEY and CDR2 SVGEGT. Unmatched junction bases numbered 5, after V lost 6 bases and J lost 1 base. CDR3 DNA sequence: TGTGCCAGCAGCCGAAGGGACAGTAACTATGGCTACACCTTC. Its translation is CASSRRDSNYGYTF.

Regarding this clone: The sample holds other DNA sequences that translate to the same CDR3. The chain recombines TRBV6-5 with TRBJ1-1; D is unresolved. Per the germline V gene, CDR1 is MNHEY and CDR2 is SVGAGI. The CDR3 contains 12 residues. The V end lost 6 bases, the J end lost 2 bases, and 7 bases lay between the germline ends. The CDR3 reads CASSRGNTEAFF. Written as DNA, the CDR3 is TGTGCCAGCAGCCGGGGAAACACTGAAGCTTTCTTT.

The table lists this clone with a count of one. J is TRBJ2-2 and V is TRBV5-1; D ambiguous. V was cut by 0 bases and J by 5 bases, with 8 bases left in between. The length of the CDR3 is 14 residues. Germline CDR1 is SGHRS and CDR2 is YFSETQ. The CDR3: CASSLGLETGELFF. The CDR3 nucleotides read TGCGCCAGCAGCTTGGGACTCGAAACCGGGGAGCTGTTTTTT.

CDR3 nucleotide sequence: TGTGCCAGTAGTCCCTATTCATCGGGGACTAATGAAAAACTGTTTTTT. Its translation: CASSPYSSGTNEKLFF. The genes are TRBV19 and TRBJ1-4; D gene unclear. The CDR3 has 16 amino acids. Germline values: CDR1 LNHDA, CDR2 SQIVND (reference sequence). V was cut by 5 bases and J by 2 bases, with 15 bases left in between. The variable domain in full, with the rest retrieved from reference TRBV19 and TRBJ1-4, is DGGITQSPKYLFRKEGQNVTLSCEQNLNHDAMYWYRQDPGQGLRLIYYSQIVNDFQKGDIAEGYSVSREKKESFPLTVTSAQKNPTAFYLCASSPYSSGTNEKLFFGSGTQLSVL.

The chain has TRBV7-9 and TRBJ2-3; 9 bases map to TRBD1. Germline trimming cut 5 bases from V and 2 bases from J; bases unmatched to any gene: 14. This CDR3 comprises 18 residues. CDR1 is SEHNR and CDR2 is FQNEAQ in the germline V gene (reference sequence). The CDR3 DNA reads TGTGCCAGCAGCCCGCCGCGGACAGGGGCGGAGTACACAGATACGCAGTATTTT. It codes for CASSPPRTGAEYTDTQYF.

The J gene is TRBJ2-3, the V gene TRBV3-1 (or the pseudogene TRBV3-2), with 8 nucleotides matching TRBD2. J gave up 4 bases and V 0 bases, and 6 bases lay outside the gene matches. The CDR3 has 16 residues. Germline V lookup: CDR1 LGHDT, CDR2 YNNKEL (reference sequence). This CDR3 reads CASSQDTAGGADTQYF. DNA for the CDR3: TGTGCCAGCAGCCAAGATACGGCGGGAGGCGCAGATACGCAGTATTTT.

The genes are TRBV6-2 or TRBV6-3 and TRBJ2-5; 7 bases align to TRBD1. V gave up 5 bases and J gave up 5 bases; unmatched junction bases: 8. This CDR3 has 14 residues. Germline V gives CDR1 MNHEY, CDR2 SVGEGT. The CDR3: CASSRQGRQETQYF. DNA for the CDR3: TGTGCCAGCAGTCGACAGGGTCGGCAGGAGACCCAGTACTTC.

The DNA of the CDR3 is TGTGCCAGTAGTATTTTGCAGGGCATTTATGGCTACACCTTC. Translation gives CASSILQGIYGYTF. V gene TRBV19 combines with J gene TRBJ1-2; a possible D gene is TRBD1 (5 bases). The CDR3 extends over 14 amino acids. Germline CDR1 reads LNHDA; CDR2 reads SQIVND (reference sequence). Trimming left V 3 bases short and J 5 bases short, with 13 bases between.

V usage is TRBV4-3 and J usage is TRBJ1-1, with D tentatively TRBD1 (5 bases). The CDR3 extends over 16 amino acids. Germline V lookup: CDR1 LGHNA, CDR2 YSLEER. Trimming left V 2 bases short and J 5 bases short, with 18 bases between. CDR3 loop: CASSQWGGRGVTEAFF. The CDR3 DNA follows: TGCGCCAGCAGCCAATGGGGGGGGAGGGGTGTGACTGAAGCTTTCTTT.

This clone was detected only once. This chain uses TRBV9 with TRBJ1-4; 8 bases map to TRBD1. The ends lost 3 bases at V and 7 bases at J; junction bases unmatched: 14. Germline loops: CDR1 SGDLS, CDR2 YYNGEE. CDR3 length: 17 residues. CDR3: CASSGSRTGQGSEKLFF. The CDR3 region has the DNA TGTGCCAGCAGCGGGTCGCGTACCGGACAGGGTAGTGAAAAACTGTTTTTT.